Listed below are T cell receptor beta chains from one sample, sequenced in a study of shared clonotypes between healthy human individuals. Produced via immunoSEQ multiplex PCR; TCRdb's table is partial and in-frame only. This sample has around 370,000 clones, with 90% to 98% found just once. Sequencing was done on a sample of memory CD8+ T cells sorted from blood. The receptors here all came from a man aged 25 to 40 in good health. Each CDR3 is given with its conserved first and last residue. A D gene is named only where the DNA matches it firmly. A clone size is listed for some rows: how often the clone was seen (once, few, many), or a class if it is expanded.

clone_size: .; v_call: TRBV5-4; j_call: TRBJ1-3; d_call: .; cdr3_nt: TGTGCCAGCAGCAGCGAGGACACGGGTGGAAACACCATATATTTT; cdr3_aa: CASSSEDTGGNTIYF
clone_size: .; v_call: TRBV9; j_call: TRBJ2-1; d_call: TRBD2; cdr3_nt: TGTGCCAGCAGCGTAGGACTAGCGGGAGGCCGCTCCTACAATGAGCAGTTCTTC; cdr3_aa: CASSVGLAGGRSYNEQFF
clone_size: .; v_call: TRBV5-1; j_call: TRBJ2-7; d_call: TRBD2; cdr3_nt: TGCGCCAGCAGCCCGACGGGGGGGGCCCGACGGGGGCCCTACGAGCAGTACTTC; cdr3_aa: CASSPTGGARRGPYEQYF
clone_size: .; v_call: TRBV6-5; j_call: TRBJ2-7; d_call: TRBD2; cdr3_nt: TGTGCCAGCAGTTACCTTTCTAGCGGGAAATACTTC; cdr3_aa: CASSYLSSGKYF
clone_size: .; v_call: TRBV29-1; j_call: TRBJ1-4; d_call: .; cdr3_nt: TGCAGCGTTCGGCGAGGGGCTAATGAAAAACTGTTTTTT; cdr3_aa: CSVRRGANEKLFF
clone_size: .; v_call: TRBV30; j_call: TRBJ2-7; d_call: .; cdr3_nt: TGTGCCTGGGCTAGCTCCTACGAGCAGTACTTC; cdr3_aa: CAWASSYEQYF
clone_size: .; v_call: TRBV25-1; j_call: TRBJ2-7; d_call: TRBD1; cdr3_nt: TGTGCCAGCAGTGGGACAGGGGCAGGGACCTACGAGCAGTACTTC; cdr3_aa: CASSGTGAGTYEQYF
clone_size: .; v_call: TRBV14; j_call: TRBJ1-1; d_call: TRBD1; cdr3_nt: TGTGCCAGCAGCCCACGACAGGGGTACTTTGAAGCTTTCTTT; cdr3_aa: CASSPRQGYFEAFF
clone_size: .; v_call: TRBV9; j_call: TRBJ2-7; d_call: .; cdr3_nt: TGTGCCAGCAGCGTTGGACAGAGCTCCTACGAGCAGTACTTC; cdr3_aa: CASSVGQSSYEQYF
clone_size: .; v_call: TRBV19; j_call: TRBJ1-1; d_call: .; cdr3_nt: TGTGCCAGTAGTATCATCCCCGGGGGAGCTTTCTTT; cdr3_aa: CASSIIPGGAFF
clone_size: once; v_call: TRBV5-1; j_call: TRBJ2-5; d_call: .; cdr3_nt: TGCGCCAGCAGCTTGGGAGGACAAGAGACCCAGTACTTC; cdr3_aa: CASSLGGQETQYF
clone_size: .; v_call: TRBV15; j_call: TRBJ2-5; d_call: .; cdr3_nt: TGTGCCACCAGCACCGACGGCAGGGCGAGTGAGACCCAGTACTTC; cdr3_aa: CATSTDGRASETQYF
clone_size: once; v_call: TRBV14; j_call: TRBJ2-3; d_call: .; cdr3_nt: TGTGCCAGCAGCCGGTGGGAGTTTGGCACAGATACGCAGTATTTT; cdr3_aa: CASSRWEFGTDTQYF
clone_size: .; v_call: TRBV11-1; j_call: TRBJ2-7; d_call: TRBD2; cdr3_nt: TGTGCCAGCAGCCAGAAGCTTGGGCGGACTAGCGAGGCCTACGAGCAGTACTTC; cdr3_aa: CASSQKLGRTSEAYEQYF
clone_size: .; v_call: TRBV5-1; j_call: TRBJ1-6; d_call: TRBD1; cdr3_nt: TGCGCCAGCAGCTTGGACAGGGGCAATTCACCCCTCCACTTT; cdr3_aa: CASSLDRGNSPLHF
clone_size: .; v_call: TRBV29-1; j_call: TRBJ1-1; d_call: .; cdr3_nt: TGCAGCGTTGCCAGGCGTTCCACTGAAGCTTTCTTT; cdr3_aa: CSVARRSTEAFF
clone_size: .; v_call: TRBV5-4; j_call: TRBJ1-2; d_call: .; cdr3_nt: TGTGCCAGCAGCTGGACTAGGGATGGCTATGGCTACACCTTC; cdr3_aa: CASSWTRDGYGYTF
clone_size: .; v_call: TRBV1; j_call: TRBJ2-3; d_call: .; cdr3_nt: TGCACCAGCAGCCCACGACTAGCGGGAGCGGATACGCAGTATTTT; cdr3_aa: CTSSPRLAGADTQYF
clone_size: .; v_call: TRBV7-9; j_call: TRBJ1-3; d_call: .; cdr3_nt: TGTGCCAGCAGCTTAGGACAGCTCTCTGGAAACACCATATATTTT; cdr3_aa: CASSLGQLSGNTIYF